This is a list of T cell receptor beta chains from one sample in a study of blood T cell repertoires in COVID-19. The assay was immunoSEQ multiplex PCR, and TCRdb's table has in-frame clones only and misses some. The table shows 250,000 to 350,000 clones, with around 90% occurring only once. Sequencing input: peripheral blood. The receptors come from a woman aged 45-65 years with COVID-19, enrolled during active disease. The CDR3 runs from the conserved cysteine through the conserved F or W. D genes are given only for firm matches. Clone size appears in some rows only: once, few, many, or a class for an expanded clone.

clone_size | d_call | j_call | cdr3_length | v_call | cdr3_nt | cdr3_aa
. | . | TRBJ2-7 | 14 | TRBV2 | TGTGCCAGCAGCGAAAACCGGGACTCCTACGAGCAGTACTTC | CASSENRDSYEQYF
. | . | TRBJ2-7 | 13 | TRBV7-9 | TGTGCCAGCAGCTTAACTATGAACGGCGAGCAGTACTTC | CASSLTMNGEQYF
. | TRBD2 | TRBJ2-7 | 13 | TRBV29-1 | TGCAGCGTTAAGTTGGCGGGAGTGTTCGAGCAGTACTTC | CSVKLAGVFEQYF
. | TRBD2 | TRBJ2-1 | 13 | TRBV7-9 | TGTGCCCTGGCGGGAGTAGGGCGGAATGAGCAGTTCTTC | CALAGVGRNEQFF
. | . | TRBJ1-4 | 15 | TRBV7-6 | TGTGCCAGCAGCCCAGGGCCAGAAATGGATGAAAAACTGTTTTTT | CASSPGPEMDEKLFF
. | . | TRBJ1-5 | 15 | TRBV12-5 | TGTGCTAGTGGAGAAACAGGGCAAGGCAATCAGCCCCAGCATTTT | CASGETGQGNQPQHF
. | TRBD2 | TRBJ2-1 | 15 | TRBV5-1 | TGCGCCAGCAGCTTGCCGGCGGGAGCTTACAATGAGCAGTTCTTC | CASSLPAGAYNEQFF
. | . | TRBJ1-2 | 13 | TRBV12-5 | TGTGCTAGTGCCCCTGGAGAAATTTATGGCTACACCTTC | CASAPGEIYGYTF
. | . | TRBJ2-7 | 14 | TRBV18 | TGTGCCAGCTCACCCGAGGGCCGAGGAGGCGAGCAGTACTTC | CASSPEGRGGEQYF
. | . | TRBJ2-3 | 15 | TRBV5-1 | TGCGCCAGCAGCTTGGTTGGGGGCTTGGCAGATACGCAGTATTTT | CASSLVGGLADTQYF
. | . | TRBJ2-7 | 15 | TRBV18 | TGTGCCAGCTCACCAGCAGGGGCGAGCTCCTACGAGCAGTACTTC | CASSPAGASSYEQYF
. | TRBD1 | TRBJ2-3 | 14 | TRBV6-6 | TGTGCCAGCAGGAGGACAGGGCGCACAGATACGCAGTATTTT | CASRRTGRTDTQYF
. | . | TRBJ2-1 | 16 | TRBV4-3 | TGCGCCAGCAGCCAAGCTGGGGGGGCATTCCCCTTGGAGCAGTTCTTC | CASSQAGGAFPLEQFF
. | . | TRBJ1-1 | 15 | TRBV5-1 | TGCGCCAGCAGCCCGGAGGGGCGGAGGAGCACTGAAGCTTTCTTT | CASSPEGRRSTEAFF
. | TRBD1 | TRBJ1-1 | 15 | TRBV7-9 | TGTGCCAGCAGCTCCTTCGGACAGGGGGAAACTGAAGCTTTCTTT | CASSSFGQGETEAFF
. | TRBD2 | TRBJ2-6 | 16 | TRBV9 | TGTGCCAGCAGCGTAGGGGGAGGGTCTGGGGCCAACGTCCTGACTTTC | CASSVGGGSGANVLTF
. | TRBD1 | TRBJ1-1 | 14 | TRBV6-5 | TGTGCCAGCAGTTACAAGGGGGCACGGGTAACGGCTTTCTTT | CASSYKGARVTAFF
. | TRBD1 | TRBJ1-1 | 15 | TRBV5-6 | TGTGCCAGCAGGCTGACAGGGGCGGGGAACACTGAAGCTTTCTTT | CASRLTGAGNTEAFF
. | TRBD2 | TRBJ2-3 | 17 | TRBV19 | TGTGCCAGTAGTATGAGTAGGACTAGCGGGACCACAGATACGCAGTATTTT | CASSMSRTSGTTDTQYF
. | TRBD1 | TRBJ1-5 | 13 | TRBV29-1 | TGCAGCGTTGCGGACAGGAATGGTCAGCCCCAGCATTTT | CSVADRNGQPQHF
. | . | TRBJ2-4 | 16 | TRBV2 | TGTGCCAGCAGTGAATCGACAGGCGTAGCCAAAAACATTCAGTACTTC | CASSESTGVAKNIQYF
. | TRBD1 | TRBJ1-1 | 17 | TRBV19 | TGTGCCAGTAGTATAGTACAGGGGGCACCAAAGAACACTGAAGCTTTCTTT | CASSIVQGAPKNTEAFF
. | . | TRBJ2-2 | 16 | TRBV4-3 | TGCGCCAGCAGCCAAGATGGGGCGGCAAACACCGGGGAGCTGTTTTTT | CASSQDGAANTGELFF
many | . | TRBJ1-1 | 13 | TRBV5-4 | TGTGCCAGCAGCTTGGAGTCGCGCACTGAAGCTTTCTTT | CASSLESRTEAFF
. | . | TRBJ2-1 | 14 | TRBV5-1 | TGCGCCAGCAGCTTGGGGACAATCCTCAATGAGCAGTTCTTC | CASSLGTILNEQFF
. | . | TRBJ1-6 | 15 | TRBV6-5 | TGTGCCAGCAGCCCCGTCAGCTCCTATAATTCACCCCTCCACTTT | CASSPVSSYNSPLHF
. | . | TRBJ2-3 | 19 | TRBV27 | TGTGCCAGCAGTTTATCTCAGGGCCCCGGGGCAGGAGGGGAAGATACGCAGTATTTT | CASSLSQGPGAGGEDTQYF
. | TRBD2 | TRBJ2-7 | 15 | TRBV14 | TGTGCCAGCAGCCGATTAGCGGGAGGCTCCTACGAGCAGTACTTC | CASSRLAGGSYEQYF
. | TRBD1 | TRBJ1-5 | 14 | TRBV6-2/TRBV6-3 | TGTGCCAGCAGTCGGACAGGGATCAATCAGCCCCAGCATTTT | CASSRTGINQPQHF
. | . | TRBJ2-2 | 16 | TRBV5-1 | TGCGCCAGCAGCTTTATGATGGGAGGTAACACCGGGGAGCTGTTTTTT | CASSFMMGGNTGELFF
. | TRBD2 | TRBJ2-1 | 17 | TRBV10-3 | TGTGCCATCAGTGTAGCGGGAGGGACGAGCTCCTACAATGAGCAGTTCTTC | CAISVAGGTSSYNEQFF
. | . | TRBJ2-7 | 14 | TRBV11-3 | TGTGCCAGCAGCTCGAGGGGAGGAAGCCTGGAGCAGTACTTC | CASSSRGGSLEQYF
. | . | TRBJ2-2 | 15 | TRBV5-1 | TGCGCCAGCAGCTTGGCTACAGGGTCAGCCGGGGAGCTGTTTTTT | CASSLATGSAGELFF
. | . | TRBJ2-7 | 12 | TRBV7-9 | TGTGCCAGCAGCAGGAGGGTCCACGAGCAGTACTTC | CASSRRVHEQYF
few | . | TRBJ2-2 | 14 | TRBV7-2 | TGTGCCAGCAGCTTAGGTACGAACACCGGGGAGCTGTTTTTT | CASSLGTNTGELFF
. | TRBD1 | TRBJ1-1 | 15 | TRBV9 | TGTGCCAGCAGCGTAGCTGACAGGGGGCTTACTGAAGCTTTCTTT | CASSVADRGLTEAFF
. | . | TRBJ2-7 | 15 | TRBV2 | TGTGCCAGCAGTGAATATTTCCGAGGGTCCTACGAGCAGTACTTC | CASSEYFRGSYEQYF
. | . | TRBJ2-7 | 14 | TRBV13 | TGTGCCAGCAGTCTATGGTCCAGGGCCCACGAGCAGTACTTC | CASSLWSRAHEQYF
. | . | TRBJ2-3 | 14 | TRBV29-1 | TGCAGCGTTGATACTTCCAGGGGCACAGATACGCAGTATTTT | CSVDTSRGTDTQYF
. | . | TRBJ2-2 | 14 | TRBV24-1 | TGTGCCACCAGTGTGGGAGGGAACACCGGGGAGCTGTTTTTT | CATSVGGNTGELFF
once | TRBD2 | TRBJ2-3 | 14 | TRBV2 | TGTGCCACCCAAGGGGGGACTAGTACAGATACGCAGTATTTT | CATQGGTSTDTQYF
. | . | TRBJ1-5 | 13 | TRBV27 | TGTGCCAGCGCGGGACCCCGGGTGTTGACCCAGCATTTT | CASAGPRVLTQHF
. | TRBD1 | TRBJ1-4 | 16 | TRBV19 | TGTGCCAGCCACGAGGGACAGCCTGCAACTAATGAAAAACTGTTTTTT | CASHEGQPATNEKLFF
. | TRBD2 | TRBJ2-1 | 15 | TRBV30 | TGTGCCACGGGACTAGCGGAACTCTCCTACAATGAGCAGTTCTTC | CATGLAELSYNEQFF
. | . | TRBJ1-5 | 13 | TRBV12-5 | TGTGCTAGTGGTTTTTATAGCAATCAGCCCCAGCATTTT | CASGFYSNQPQHF
. | TRBD2 | TRBJ2-7 | 12 | TRBV30 | TGTGCCTGGAGTGGGACTAGCTACGAGCAGTACTTC | CAWSGTSYEQYF
. | . | TRBJ1-2 | 12 | TRBV14 | TGTGCCAGCAGCCCCACAACCTATGGCTACACCTTC | CASSPTTYGYTF
. | TRBD2 | TRBJ2-3 | 15 | TRBV7-9 | TGTGCCAGCAGCTTGCGGCGGGAGGGCACAGATACGCAGTATTTT | CASSLRREGTDTQYF
. | TRBD1 | TRBJ1-2 | 15 | TRBV27 | TGTGCCAGCAGTCATACCGCGGGACAGGGGTATGGCTACACCTTC | CASSHTAGQGYGYTF
. | TRBD2 | TRBJ2-1 | 16 | TRBV7-9 | TGTGCCAGCAGCTCACTTAGCGGGAGGGTCCACAATGAGCAGTTCTTC | CASSSLSGRVHNEQFF
. | TRBD1 | TRBJ1-6 | 15 | TRBV2 | TGTGCCAGCAGTTCCGGACAGGGAAGGAGTTCACCCCTCCACTTT | CASSSGQGRSSPLHF
few | . | TRBJ2-7 | 14 | TRBV5-4 | TGTGCCAGCAGCTTGGAACAGGGCTCCTACGAGCAGTACTTC | CASSLEQGSYEQYF
. | . | TRBJ1-6 | 13 | TRBV5-4 | TGTGCCAGCAGCTTGGCAGGAACTTCACCCCTCCACTTT | CASSLAGTSPLHF
. | . | TRBJ1-6 | 16 | TRBV9 | TGTGCCAGCAGTGAGTCCGGGATCTCCTATAATTCACCCCTCCACTTT | CASSESGISYNSPLHF
. | TRBD2 | TRBJ2-7 | 17 | TRBV6-2/TRBV6-3 | TGTGCCAGCAGTTACTGGCCTCTAGCGGGGCCCCCCTACGAGCAGTACTTC | CASSYWPLAGPPYEQYF
. | . | TRBJ2-2 | 14 | TRBV5-4 | TGTGCCAGCAGCTTGGCCAGGAACACCGGGGAGCTGTTTTTT | CASSLARNTGELFF
. | . | TRBJ2-2 | 14 | TRBV30 | TGTGCCTGGAATAGACAGCAGAACACCGGGGAGCTGTTTTTT | CAWNRQQNTGELFF
. | . | TRBJ1-1 | 13 | TRBV12-3/TRBV12-4 | TGTGCCACCCGGGGAGGGGGGAACACTGAAGCTTTCTTT | CATRGGGNTEAFF